A single sample is the source of the 24 T cell receptor beta chains below, sequenced in a study of cytomegalovirus exposure and HLA in healthy donors. PCR was performed using 60 Vbeta and 13 Jbeta primers. Here immunoSEQ multiplex PCR was the method, and the copy in TCRdb shows in-frame clones only, minus some. This table has a few hundred thousand clones, over 75% appearing once. Sequenced input: PBMCs. The receptors come from a girl aged 2 to 10 in good health and CMV-seronegative.

This chain connects TRBV4-1 to TRBJ2-5; D unresolved. With 1 base removed from V and 1 base from J, the gap between germline ends came to 7 bases. The CDR3 is made up of 14 amino acids. The germline V gene has CDR1 MGHRA and CDR2 YSYEKL. CDR3 nucleotides: TGCGCCAGCAGCCAAGCGGGTACCCAAGAGACCCAGTACTTC. This sequence encodes CASSQAGTQETQYF.

The CDR3 loop is CASSLATDAVREKLFF. The CDR3 DNA reads TGCGCCAGCAGCTTGGCGACAGATGCCGTCCGGGAAAAACTGTTTTTT. The chain has TRBV5-1 and TRBJ1-4; TRBD1 is a possible D gene (5 bases). Germline CDR1 and CDR2: SGHRS and YFSETQ. This CDR3 is built from 16 residues. Trimming left V 0 bases short and J 8 bases short, with 17 bases between.

The chain carries TRBV29-1 and TRBJ2-2, with 8 bases that match TRBD1. The V gene's germline CDR1 is SQVTM and CDR2 ANQGSEA. With 7 bases clipped from V and 8 bases from J, the junction kept 6 bases outside the gene matches. The CDR3 loop spans 12 amino acids. The CDR3 coding sequence is TGCAGCGGGACAGGGAGGCCGGGGGAGCTGTTTTTT. Its translation is CSGTGRPGELFF.

The V gene is TRBV12-2, the J gene TRBJ2-7; TRBD1, the table's D call, lacks a check against the DNA. TRBV12-2 is classified as a pseudogene. This CDR3 is 15 amino acids long. The CDR3 here is CASRLEGTKNYEQYF. CDR3 sequence (DNA): TGTGCAAGTCGCTTAGAGGGGACAAAGAACTACGAGCAGTACTTC.

J is TRBJ1-3 and V is TRBV9, with TRBD1 as a possible D gene (5 bases). V lost 0 bases and J 1 base, leaving 8 bases between the germline ends. Germline V gives CDR1 SGDLS, CDR2 YYNGEE. The length of the CDR3 is 15 residues. The CDR3 nucleotides are TGTGCCAGCAGCGTAGAGGGGAGGTCTGGAAACACCATATATTTT. It is translated as CASSVEGRSGNTIYF.

The J gene is TRBJ1-1, the V gene TRBV5-1; 8 bases fit TRBD1. CDR3 length: 13 amino acids. The germline V gene has CDR1 SGHRS and CDR2 YFSETQ. Trimming cost V 6 bases and J 5 bases; bases outside gene matches: 6. CDR3 sequence (DNA): TGCGCCAGCACTGGACAGGGAGGGACTGAAGCTTTCTTT. This encodes CASTGQGGTEAFF.

The rearrangement uses TRBV27 and TRBJ1-2; TRBD1 is a possible D gene (6 bases). Trimming took off 2 bases at V and 5 bases at J, with 21 bases between the two ends. CDR3 length: 17 residues. Germline assignment: CDR1 MNHEY and CDR2 SMNVEV (reference sequence). CDR3 sequence: CASSLTGTEDKRYGYTF. The CDR3 DNA sequence: TGTGCCAGCAGTTTAACAGGGACCGAAGATAAGAGATATGGCTACACCTTC.

This clone is a singleton in its sample. The V call is TRBV25-1, the J call TRBJ1-6; D is undetermined. Trimming cost V 3 bases and J 8 bases, with 11 bases left between them. This CDR3 has 14 residues. Germline V gene data show CDR1 as MGHDK and CDR2 as SYGVNS. In DNA, the CDR3 is TGTGCCAGCAGTGAGCCTTACAGCCATTCACCCCTCCACTTT. It specifies CASSEPYSHSPLHF.

The rearrangement joins TRBV30 to TRBJ2-7, with D possibly TRBD1 on 5 matching bases. V was shortened by 2 bases and J by 6 bases, with 14 bases between the two germline ends. Germline lookup yields CDR1 GTSNPN and CDR2 SVGIG (reference sequence). The CDR3 is 13 amino acids. Here the CDR3 reads CAWSTAGMGEQYF. DNA of the CDR3: TGTGCCTGGAGTACGGCAGGGATGGGCGAGCAGTACTTC.

The chain uses TRBV5-1 and TRBJ1-4; perhaps TRBD1 as D (6 bases). CDR3 length equals 15 residues. CDR1 is SGHRS and CDR2 is YFSETQ in the germline V gene. Deletions cut 2 bases from V and 3 bases from J, with 11 bases between. CDR3 DNA: TGCGCCAGCAGCTTTCGGGGGGCGGCTAATGAAAAACTGTTTTTT. Encoded protein: CASSFRGAANEKLFF.

The rearrangement joins TRBV6-1 to TRBJ1-5; D unresolved. The CDR3 contains 16 residues. Germline lookup yields CDR1 MNHNS and CDR2 SASEGT. V dropped 0 bases and J dropped 6 bases, with 15 bases sitting between them. The CDR3 coding sequence is TGTGCCAGCAGTGAAGCTAGGGAACTAGGAGGTCAGCCCCAGCATTTT. Translating it yields CASSEARELGGQPQHF.

This chain links TRBV10-3 with TRBJ2-5; 13 nucleotides match TRBD2. Losses at the gene ends were 10 bases for V and 2 bases for J; bases not matched to a gene: 7. The CDR3 contains 15 residues. The germline V gene encodes CDR1 ENHRY and CDR2 SYGVKD. The CDR3 reads CATLGTSGEQETQYF. The CDR3 DNA follows: TGTGCCACCCTCGGGACTAGCGGGGAGCAAGAGACCCAGTACTTC.

This chain connects TRBV5-1 to TRBJ2-1; D remains ambiguous. Germline loops: CDR1 SGHRS, CDR2 YFSETQ. The V end was cut by 0 bases, the J end by 3 bases, with 10 bases between. The CDR3 length is 15 residues. CDR3 amino acids: CASSLGFTDYNEQFF. Written as DNA, the CDR3 is TGCGCCAGCAGCTTGGGTTTCACAGACTACAATGAGCAGTTCTTC.

This clone was counted a few times. The chain couples TRBV6-1 to TRBJ1-5, with D perhaps matching TRBD1 (5 bases). The CDR3 covers 14 residues. CDR1 is MNHNS and CDR2 is SASEGT in the germline V gene. Trimming stripped 4 bases from V and 5 bases from J, with 12 bases between. The CDR3 coding sequence is TGTGCCAGCAGTGGCGGGACTCGCGATCAGCCCCAGCATTTT. This codes for CASSGGTRDQPQHF.

The chain employs TRBV29-1 and TRBJ2-5; D may be TRBD1 (7 bases). V gave up 6 bases and J gave up 2 bases, with 19 bases separating them. The CDR3 loop spans 15 amino acids. Germline CDR1 reads SQVTM; CDR2 reads ANQGSEA. The CDR3 loop reads CSVDAARDSQETQYF. The CDR3 coding sequence is TGCAGCGTCGACGCGGCGCGGGACAGTCAAGAGACCCAGTACTTC.

DNA of the CDR3: TGCGCCAGCAGCCAAGAAGGTCACGAGGGTTATGGCTACACCTTC. Its protein is CASSQEGHEGYGYTF. V and J are TRBV4-1 and TRBJ1-2, with D unclear. This CDR3 contains 15 residues. V dropped 0 bases and J dropped 5 bases, with 13 bases sitting between them. The germline V gene encodes CDR1 MGHRA and CDR2 YSYEKL.

This clone was counted once. The chain joins TRBV19 to TRBJ2-7; 7 positions match TRBD1. The CDR3 consists of 13 residues. V lost 5 bases and J lost 1; bases outside the gene matches: 2. From germline, CDR1 is LNHDA and CDR2 SQIVND (reference sequence). The CDR3 bases are TGTGCCAGTAGTGACAGGGAGTCCTACGAGCAGTACTTC. Translated, it gives CASSDRESYEQYF. The full variable domain, its missing parts supplied by reference TRBV19 and TRBJ2-7, is DGGITQSPKYLFRKEGQNVTLSCEQNLNHDAMYWYRQDPGQGLRLIYYSQIVNDFQKGDIAEGYSVSREKKESFPLTVTSAQKNPTAFYLCASSDRESYEQYFGPGTRLTVT.

This rearrangement joins TRBV6-1 to TRBJ2-5; D may be TRBD1 (5 bases). V lost 6 bases and J lost 2, with 10 bases in between. There are 13 residues in the CDR3. From germline, CDR1 is MNHNS and CDR2 SASEGT. As DNA, the CDR3 is TGTGCCAGCAGCAATCAGGGACAAGAGACCCAGTACTTC. Translation gives CASSNQGQETQYF.

CDR3 loop: CASSLAGAEETQYF. CDR3 coding DNA: TGTGCCAGCTCACTTGCAGGGGCGGAAGAGACCCAGTACTTC. The chain uses TRBV18 and TRBJ2-5, with D possibly being TRBD1 (6 bases). CDR1 is KGHSH, CDR2 LQKENI, per germline. The length of the CDR3 is 14 residues. V lost 4 bases and J lost 3, with 12 bases in between.

As DNA, the CDR3 is TGTGCCAGCAGCCCCCGACAGGGACTAGCGGGAGGGCCGGGAGAGCAGTTCTTC. This encodes CASSPRQGLAGGPGEQFF. This chain uses TRBV7-6 with TRBJ2-1; 16 bases agree with TRBD2. This CDR3 is 18 amino acids long. Germline-derived CDR1 and CDR2 are SGHVS and FNYEAQ. After removal of 5 bases from V and 10 bases from J, the junction contained 14 bases not matched to a gene. Looking up the rest from reference TRBV7-6 and TRBJ2-1 gives the full variable domain: GAGVSQSPRYKVTKRGQDVALRCDPISGHVSLYWYRQALGQGPEFLTYFNYEAQQDKSGLPNDRFSAERPEGSISTLTIQRTEQRDSAMYRCASSPRQGLAGGPGEQFFGPGTRLTVL.

J is TRBJ1-1 and V is TRBV6-1, with 8 nucleotides matching TRBD1. CDR1 and CDR2 from the germline V gene are MNHNS and SASEGT. V gave up 6 bases and J gave up 2 bases; unmatched junction bases: 5. The CDR3 extends over 14 amino acids. The CDR3 sequence: CASSHRGTNTEAFF. The CDR3 bases are TGTGCCAGCAGCCACAGGGGGACAAACACTGAAGCTTTCTTT.

The V and J genes are TRBV7-2 and TRBJ2-1, with TRBD2 matching 7 bases. Germline lookup yields CDR1 SGHTA and CDR2 FQGNSA. The CDR3 is made up of 19 amino acids. J was trimmed by 6 bases and V by 5 bases; bases with no gene match: 22. The CDR3 DNA reads TGTGCCAGCAGCCCCCTCCTTCCAGAGGCGGGAGACTCCCGCAATGAGCAGTTCTTC. Its protein product is CASSPLLPEAGDSRNEQFF.

This chain uses TRBV7-9 with TRBJ1-5; 9 nucleotides align to TRBD1. The CDR3 is made up of 17 amino acids. Trimming cost V 5 bases and J 3 bases; bases outside gene matches: 11. Per germline, CDR1 SEHNR and CDR2 FQNEAQ (reference sequence). CDR3 coding DNA: TGTGCCAGCAGCCCGGGGACAGGGTCCCCTTTCAATCAGCCCCAGCATTTT. Its translation: CASSPGTGSPFNQPQHF.

The V gene is TRBV9, the J gene TRBJ2-2, with D possibly matching TRBD2 (5 bases). Germline lookup yields CDR1 SGDLS and CDR2 YYNGEE. This CDR3 has 16 amino acids. Trimming cost V 3 bases and J 4 bases, with 16 bases left between them. The CDR3 loop reads CASSAYWKRSTGELFF. Here the CDR3 DNA reads TGTGCCAGCAGCGCATACTGGAAGCGGAGCACCGGGGAGCTGTTTTTT.